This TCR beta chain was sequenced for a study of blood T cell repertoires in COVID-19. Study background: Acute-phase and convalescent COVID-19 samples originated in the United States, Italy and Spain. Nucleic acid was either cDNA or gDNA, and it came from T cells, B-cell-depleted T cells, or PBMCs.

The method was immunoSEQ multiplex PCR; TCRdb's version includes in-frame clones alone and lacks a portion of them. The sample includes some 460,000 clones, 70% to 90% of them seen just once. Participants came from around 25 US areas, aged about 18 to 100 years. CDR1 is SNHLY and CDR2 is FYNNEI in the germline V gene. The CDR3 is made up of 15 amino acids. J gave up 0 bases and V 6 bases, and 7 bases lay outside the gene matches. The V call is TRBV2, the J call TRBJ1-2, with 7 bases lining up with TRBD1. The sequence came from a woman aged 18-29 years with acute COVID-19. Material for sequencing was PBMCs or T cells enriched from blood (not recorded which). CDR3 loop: CASSKQGPANYGYTF. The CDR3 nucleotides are TGTGCCAGCAGCAAACAGGGGCCAGCTAACTATGGCTACACCTTC.